This TCR beta chain was retrieved from a study of T cell responses to AZD1222 COVID-19 vaccine. Notes on this clone: Its antigen remains unknown.

The CDR3 is 16 amino acids. Germline V gene sequence: CDR1 SGHTS, CDR2 YDEGEE. Unmatched junction bases numbered 10, after V lost 4 bases and J lost 5 bases. Study outcomes and limitations: Donors were chiefly white British, with a greater number of females, and clonal diversity was perhaps underestimated. Just 5 to 7 AZD1222 recipients tested seropositive at baseline.

TCRdb's table, derived via immunoSEQ multiplex PCR, lists solely in-frame clones and lacks some. The sample lists approximately 100,000 clones; 87% were seen once. V gene TRBV5-8 combines with J gene TRBJ2-1; TRBD2 agrees at 9 bases. The starting material was peripheral blood, obtained 28 days after the second AZD1222 dose. The sequence derives from an adult who received the AZD1222 COVID-19 vaccine. CDR3 in amino acids: CASSISPSGMDNEQFF. The CDR3 coding sequence is TGTGCCAGCAGCATCTCGCCTAGCGGGATGGACAATGAGCAGTTCTTC.